This is a list of T cell receptor beta chains from one sample in a study of blood T cell repertoires in COVID-19. Assay: immunoSEQ multiplex PCR; the TCRdb copy retains only in-frame clones and omits some. The repertoire holds 200,000 to 250,000 clones, with around 88% as singletons. Sample: PBMCs or T cells enriched from blood (not recorded which). All receptors derive from a woman in her forties or fifties with acute COVID-19. Each CDR3 is given with its conserved first and last residue. The D gene is left open where the match is weak. Where a row states a size, it is once, few, many or the class of an expanded clone; other rows omit it.

CDR3,DNA,size,D,J,V
CASSLSAGRLEQFF,TGTGCCAGCAGTTTATCAGCGGGAAGGCTTGAGCAGTTCTTC,few,TRBD2,TRBJ2-1,TRBV27
CATSRRTGDYEQYF,TGTGCCACCAGCCGAAGGACAGGGGACTACGAGCAGTACTTC,NA,TRBD1,TRBJ2-7,TRBV15
CASGYYRGGGNSPLHF,TGTGCTAGTGGTTATTACAGGGGCGGCGGTAATTCACCCCTCCACTTT,NA,TRBD1,TRBJ1-6,TRBV12-5
CASSHRDRANQPQHF,TGTGCCAGTAGTCACCGGGACAGGGCAAATCAGCCCCAGCATTTT,NA,TRBD1,TRBJ1-5,TRBV19
CASSPVPPTSGRVFAGELFF,TGTGCCAGCAGCCCCGTCCCACCGACTAGCGGGAGGGTCTTCGCCGGGGAGCTGTTTTTT,NA,TRBD2,TRBJ2-2,TRBV5-4
CASSLGLVYNEQFF,TGTGCCAGCAGCTTAGGACTAGTCTACAATGAGCAGTTCTTC,once,NA,TRBJ2-1,TRBV7-8
CASSTTGGDIYYEQYF,TGTGCCAGCAGCACGACAGGAGGAGACATATACTACGAGCAGTACTTC,NA,NA,TRBJ2-7,TRBV28
CASTFQGPNTGELFF,TGTGCCAGCACTTTCCAGGGGCCTAACACCGGGGAGCTGTTTTTT,few,NA,TRBJ2-2,TRBV2
CASSLQGNNEQFF,TGTGCCAGCAGTTTGCAGGGGAACAATGAGCAGTTCTTC,NA,NA,TRBJ2-1,TRBV12-3/TRBV12-4
CAGIQGYRAGELFF,TGTGCCGGAATACAGGGATATAGAGCCGGGGAGCTGTTTTTT,NA,NA,TRBJ2-2,TRBV2
CASTGIQETQYF,TGTGCCAGCACGGGGATCCAAGAGACCCAGTACTTC,NA,NA,TRBJ2-5,TRBV28
CASSFDRQGAGDYGYTF,TGTGCCAGCAGTTTCGACCGACAGGGGGCAGGAGACTATGGCTACACCTTC,NA,TRBD1,TRBJ1-2,TRBV27
CASSSMETQYF,TGTGCCAGCAGCTCCATGGAGACCCAGTACTTC,NA,NA,TRBJ2-5,TRBV3-1/TRBV3-2
CAINPAGATDTQYF,TGTGCCATCAATCCAGCGGGAGCCACAGATACGCAGTATTTT,NA,TRBD2,TRBJ2-3,TRBV10-3
CASTDRRASGRGTQYF,TGTGCCAGCACCGACCGACGAGCTAGCGGGAGAGGGACCCAGTACTTC,NA,TRBD2,TRBJ2-5,TRBV5-6
CASSVETGGTGELFF,TGTGCCAGCAGCGTTGAAACAGGGGGCACCGGGGAGCTGTTTTTT,many,TRBD1,TRBJ2-2,TRBV9
CASSLGQGSVYEQYF,TGTGCCAGCAGCTTAGGTCAGGGTTCAGTCTACGAGCAGTACTTC,NA,NA,TRBJ2-7,TRBV7-3
CSASGDRGRFTYNSPLHF,TGCAGTGCTAGTGGGGACAGGGGGCGATTTACCTATAATTCACCCCTCCACTTT,NA,TRBD1,TRBJ1-6,TRBV20-1
CAGKPGGTPGGELFF,TGCGCCGGGAAGCCGGGGGGAACCCCCGGGGGGGAGCTGTTTTTT,NA,TRBD2,TRBJ2-2,TRBV5-1
CASSVQEGNTIYF,TGTGCCAGCAGCGTACAGGAGGGAAACACCATATATTTT,NA,NA,TRBJ1-3,TRBV5-5
CASSGPGQGLGTEAFF,TGTGCCAGCAGTGGGCCGGGACAGGGGTTGGGCACTGAAGCTTTCTTT,once,TRBD1,TRBJ1-1,TRBV28
CASSWGLWGKEAFF,TGTGCCAGCAGCTGGGGACTTTGGGGCAAAGAAGCTTTCTTT,NA,NA,TRBJ1-1,TRBV5-5
CASSLVSGSSYNEQFF,TGTGCCAGCAGCTTAGTGTCGGGGAGCTCCTACAATGAGCAGTTCTTC,NA,NA,TRBJ2-1,TRBV7-2
CASSPSGGETQYF,TGTGCCAGCAGCCCAAGCGGTGGGGAGACCCAGTACTTC,NA,NA,TRBJ2-5,TRBV3-1/TRBV3-2
CASSLVTNTGELFF,TGTGCCAGCAGCTTAGTCACGAACACCGGGGAGCTGTTTTTT,NA,NA,TRBJ2-2,TRBV7-2
CSVQGGARGYTF,TGCAGCGTACAAGGGGGGGCGCGTGGCTACACCTTC,NA,NA,TRBJ1-2,TRBV29-1
CASSQLSHTGSYEQYF,TGCGCCAGCAGCCAACTTTCGCACACCGGGTCGTACGAGCAGTACTTC,NA,NA,TRBJ2-7,TRBV4-3
CASSVGNSGTDTQYF,TGTGCCAGCAGCGTAGGAAACTCCGGGACAGATACGCAGTATTTT,once,NA,TRBJ2-3,TRBV9
CASSLVPGSYTEAFF,TGTGCCAGCAGCTTAGTTCCGGGATCGTACACTGAAGCTTTCTTT,NA,NA,TRBJ1-1,TRBV7-8
CASAGSYNSPLHF,TGTGCCAGCGCAGGGTCCTATAATTCACCCCTCCACTTT,NA,NA,TRBJ1-6,TRBV6-5
CASTVGRWADNTEAFF,TGTGCCAGTACCGTCGGCAGGTGGGCAGATAACACTGAAGCTTTCTTT,once,NA,TRBJ1-1,TRBV19